This entry features one T cell receptor beta chain sequence. Antigen: not known. It is likely a read error, because the conserved phenylalanine at the end of the CDR3 is missing. This record comes from a study of T cell repertoires in cytomegalovirus infection. On the study more broadly: It was recently identified HLA-C-restricted and well-studied HLA-B-restricted CMV epitopes that the study used. A matching HLA type, together with CMV infection, was signaled by public TCR beta signatures.

V dropped 6 bases and J dropped 8; count of bases not matched to a gene: 13. The CDR3 totals 16 residues. Germline CDR1 is MNHEY and CDR2 is SVGEGT. One entry per CDR3 protein results from TCRdb running MiXCR on the reads. There are hundreds of thousands of distinct CDR3 sequences in the sample; less than 35% occur only once, and around 12% lies in the top ten. Findings and caveats of the study: Frequencies of public TCR beta families were cumulated, and this identified carriers of CMV plus the relevant HLA. CMV-specific TCR beta clonotypes restricted by HLA-C dominated the ex vivo response.

This sequence joins TRBV6-2 or TRBV6-3 and TRBJ2-1, with 10 nucleotides matching TRBD2. The starting material was cultured CD8+ T cells from PBMCs, obtained from culture after CMV antigen stimulation. This TCR came from a human donor in good health (CMV status not recorded). Some clones in this sample may be carry-over from other donors' samples. CDR3 loop: CASSPQGSGGDDEQFS. CDR3 DNA: TGTGCCAGCAGCCCTCAGGGGAGCGGGGGGGATGATGAGCAGTTCTCC.